This TCR beta chain originates from a study of TIL therapy for anti-PD-1-resistant metastatic lung cancer. V lost 6 bases to trimming and J lost 2 bases, with 8 bases between them. The CDR3 consists of 12 residues. Germline CDR1 MNHEY, CDR2 SMNVEV (reference sequence). The time point is: pre-treatment sample, taken before nivolumab and TIL therapy. Patients were adults with stage 4 NSCLC. The libraries were made with immunoSEQ v3. Sequencing used immunoSEQ multiplex PCR; TCRdb keeps in-frame clones, though not all of them. The repertoire has just under 60,000 clones, 69% of them found once; the top ten carry over 6.5%.

The sequence was obtained from a person aged 25-85 years with non-small cell lung cancer. This chain connects TRBV27 to TRBJ2-7; possibly TRBD1 for D (6 bases). Sequenced here: blood, sampled at baseline. CDR3 sequence (DNA): TGTGCCAGCAGGGACAGCACCTACGAGCAGTACTTC. It specifies CASRDSTYEQYF.